This section outlines one T cell receptor beta chain sequence together with its context. Other DNA sequences in this sample translate to the same CDR3. The sample is drawn from a study of blood T cell repertoires in COVID-19. Study-level background: Spain, Italy and the United States supplied samples that represented acute and convalescent COVID-19.

Some clones are missing from TCRdb's copy, which holds only in-frame ones; the method was immunoSEQ multiplex PCR. This table holds around 100,000 clones, approximately 81% found once. The specimen was peripheral blood. The receptor was derived from a human donor in a cohort sampled during active COVID-19.

In DNA, the CDR3 is TGTGCCAGCGGGTTACAGGGGGCTCTTCAAGAGACCCAGTACTTC. It specifies CASGLQGALQETQYF. The rearrangement links TRBV2 to TRBJ2-5, with 9 bases matching TRBD1. Germline CDR1 reads SNHLY; CDR2 reads FYNNEI. The V and J ends lost 8 bases and 2 bases, in that order; junction bases with no gene match: 9. The CDR3 sequence is 15 residues long.